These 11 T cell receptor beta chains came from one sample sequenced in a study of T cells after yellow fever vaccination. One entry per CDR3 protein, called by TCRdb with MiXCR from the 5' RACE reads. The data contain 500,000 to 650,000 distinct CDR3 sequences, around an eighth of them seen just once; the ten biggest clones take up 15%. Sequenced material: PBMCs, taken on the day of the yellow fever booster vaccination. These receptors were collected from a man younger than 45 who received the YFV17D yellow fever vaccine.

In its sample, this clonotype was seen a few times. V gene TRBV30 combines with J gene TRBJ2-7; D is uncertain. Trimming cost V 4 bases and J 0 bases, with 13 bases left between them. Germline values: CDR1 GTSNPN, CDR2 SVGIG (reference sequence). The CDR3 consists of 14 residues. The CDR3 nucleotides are TGTGCCTGGACCCAAACGGGCAGCTCCTACGAGCAGTACTTC. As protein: CAWTQTGSSYEQYF. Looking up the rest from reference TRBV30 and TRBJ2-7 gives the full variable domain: SQTIHQWPATLVQPVGSPLSLECTVEGTSNPNLYWYRQAAGRGLQLLFYSVGIGQISSEVPQNLSASRPQDRQFILSSKKLLLSDSGFYLCAWTQTGSSYEQYFGPGTRLTVT.

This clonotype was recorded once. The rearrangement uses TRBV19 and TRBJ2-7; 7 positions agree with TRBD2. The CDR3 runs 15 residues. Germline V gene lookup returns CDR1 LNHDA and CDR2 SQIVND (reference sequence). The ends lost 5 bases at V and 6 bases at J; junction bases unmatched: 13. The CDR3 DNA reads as TGTGCCAGTAGTCCCTGGGGGGGAGGCGAAGGCGAGCAGTACTTC. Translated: CASSPWGGGEGEQYF.

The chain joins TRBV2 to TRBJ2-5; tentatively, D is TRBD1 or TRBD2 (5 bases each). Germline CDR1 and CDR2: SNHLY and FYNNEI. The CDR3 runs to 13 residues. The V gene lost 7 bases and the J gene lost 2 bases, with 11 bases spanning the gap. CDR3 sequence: CASKPGPQETQYF. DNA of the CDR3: TGTGCCAGCAAGCCGGGACCTCAAGAGACCCAGTACTTC.

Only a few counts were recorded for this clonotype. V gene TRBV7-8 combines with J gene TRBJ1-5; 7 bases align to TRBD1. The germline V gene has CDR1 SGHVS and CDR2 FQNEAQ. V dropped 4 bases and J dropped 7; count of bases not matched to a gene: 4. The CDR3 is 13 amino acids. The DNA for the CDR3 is TGTGCCAGCAGCTACAGGGGAGGCCAGCCCCAGCATTTT. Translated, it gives CASSYRGGQPQHF.

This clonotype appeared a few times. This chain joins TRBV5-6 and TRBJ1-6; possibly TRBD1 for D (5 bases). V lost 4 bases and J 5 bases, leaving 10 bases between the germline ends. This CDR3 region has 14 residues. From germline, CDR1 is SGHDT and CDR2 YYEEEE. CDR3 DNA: TGTGCCAGCAGCGGGGCCAGTAATAATTCACCCCTCCACTTT. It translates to CASSGASNNSPLHF.

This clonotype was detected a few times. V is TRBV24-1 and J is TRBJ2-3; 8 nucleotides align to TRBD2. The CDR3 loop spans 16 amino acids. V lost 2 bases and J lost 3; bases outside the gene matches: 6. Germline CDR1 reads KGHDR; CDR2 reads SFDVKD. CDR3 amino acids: CATSDSIAGRTDTQYF. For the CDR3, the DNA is TGTGCCACCAGTGATTCCATAGCGGGACGAACAGATACGCAGTATTTT.

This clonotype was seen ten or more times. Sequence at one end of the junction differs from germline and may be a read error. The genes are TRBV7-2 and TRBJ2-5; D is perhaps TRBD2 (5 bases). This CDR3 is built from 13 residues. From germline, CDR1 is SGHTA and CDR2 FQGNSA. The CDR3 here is CASSLGAVGVNWF. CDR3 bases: TGTGCCAGCAGCTTAGGCGCCGTGGGAGTTAATTGGTTC.

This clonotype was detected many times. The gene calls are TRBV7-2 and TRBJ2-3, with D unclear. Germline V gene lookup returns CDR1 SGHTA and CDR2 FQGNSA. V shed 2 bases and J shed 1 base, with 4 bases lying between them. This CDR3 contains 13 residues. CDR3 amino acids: CASSLSRTDTQYF. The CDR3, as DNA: TGTGCCAGCAGCTTATCCCGCACAGATACGCAGTATTTT.

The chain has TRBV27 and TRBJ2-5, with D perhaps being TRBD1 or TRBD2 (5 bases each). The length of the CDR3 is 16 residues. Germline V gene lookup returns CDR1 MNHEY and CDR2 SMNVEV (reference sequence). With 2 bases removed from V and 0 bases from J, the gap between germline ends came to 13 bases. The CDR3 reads CASSLRGALYQETQYF. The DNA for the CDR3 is TGTGCCAGCAGTTTAAGAGGGGCCCTGTACCAAGAGACCCAGTACTTC.

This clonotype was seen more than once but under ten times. The chain's CDR3 is CASSASRRTEAFF. CDR3 DNA: TGTGCCAGCAGCGCTAGTCGCCGCACTGAAGCTTTCTTT. V gene TRBV7-2 combines with J gene TRBJ1-1, with unresolved D. The length of the CDR3 is 13 residues. Germline V CDR1 and CDR2: SGHTA, FQGNSA. V was pared by 5 bases and J by 4 bases, with 11 bases between.

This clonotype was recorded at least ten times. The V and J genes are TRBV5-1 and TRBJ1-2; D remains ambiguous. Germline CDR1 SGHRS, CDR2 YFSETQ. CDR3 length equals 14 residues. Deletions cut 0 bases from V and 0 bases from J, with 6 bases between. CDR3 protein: CASSLDPANYGYTF. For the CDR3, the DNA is TGCGCCAGCAGCTTGGACCCAGCTAACTATGGCTACACCTTC.